Detailed here is one T cell receptor (beta chain). This entry belongs to a study of control samples from healthy donors and cancer patients. Trimming pared 3 bases from V and 0 bases from J, leaving 8 bases between. Germline assignment: CDR1 SGHNT and CDR2 YYREEE (reference sequence). CDR3 size: 14 residues. Repertoires were generated with immunoSEQ multiplex PCR, while TCRdb's copy carries only in-frame clones and drops some. The sample gives under 90,000 clones, approximately 92% of which show up once; more than 5% is in the top ten. Material for sequencing was blood. The sequence was collected from a woman aged 60-70 years in good health. The chain carries TRBV5-4 and TRBJ2-3; D is ambiguous. The CDR3 reads CASSSSFSTDTQYF. CDR3 coding DNA: TGTGCCAGCAGCTCGTCGTTTAGCACAGATACGCAGTATTTT.